The clone carrying this T cell receptor (beta chain) appeared a single time. What it binds is unknown. The V gene's germline CDR1 is LGHNA and CDR2 YSLEER. The CDR3 has 14 residues. Trimming took 0 bases from V and 0 from J, leaving 6 bases between them. TCRdb recomputed calls from the reads with MiXCR, one row per CDR3 protein. The sample has some 800,000 distinct CDR3 sequences, approximately 29% seen once. The sample belongs to a study of T cell repertoires in cytomegalovirus infection. In the study overall: Indications of both CMV infection and matching HLA type were provided by public TCR beta signatures.

Sequences were derived from cultured CD8+ T cells from PBMCs, sampled from culture after CMV antigen stimulation. This chain links TRBV4-3 with TRBJ2-7, with no clear D. The receptor was derived from a human donor in good health (CMV status not recorded). Some clones in this sample may be carry-over from other donors' samples. This CDR3 is CASSQERHSYEQYV. In DNA form, the CDR3 reads TGCGCCAGCAGCCAAGAAAGGCACTCCTACGAGCAGTACGTC.